This TCR beta chain was identified in a study of cytomegalovirus exposure and HLA in healthy donors. The PCR had 60 Vbeta and 13 Jbeta primers. TCRdb's table, derived via immunoSEQ multiplex PCR, lists solely in-frame clones and lacks some. This sample has approximately 170,000 clones; 65% to 85% occur once, and the top ten carry roughly 4.7%. This clonotype originated in a woman aged 45 to 65 in good health and CMV-seropositive. Sequencing was performed on PBMCs.

Here the CDR3 reads CSVQRGGVDTEAFF. DNA for the CDR3: TGCAGCGTTCAAAGGGGGGGGGTGGACACTGAAGCTTTCTTT. The chain combines TRBV29-1 with TRBJ1-1; a weak D match, TRBD1 (6 bases). Germline V gives CDR1 SQVTM, CDR2 ANQGSEA. The CDR3 spans 14 residues. The V end lost 5 bases, the J end lost 3 bases, and 16 bases lay between the germline ends.